This TCR beta chain was observed in a study of blood T cells in healthy people across ages. A second PCR of about 6 to 11 cycles used a sample-barcoded 5' primer and a J-beta primer mix. TCRdb redid the calling of the 5' RACE reads with MiXCR, one entry per CDR3 protein. The top ten hold approximately 32% of the sample, which has hundreds of thousands of distinct CDR3 sequences, approximately 49% seen once. Germline CDR1 SGHTA, CDR2 FQGTGA. This CDR3 spans 13 amino acids. V lost 5 bases and J 5 bases, leaving 12 bases between the germline ends. V and J are TRBV7-3 and TRBJ2-5; D perhaps matches TRBD2 (5 bases). The clonotype comes from an older woman in good health. Sequenced: blood. The CDR3 DNA is TGTGCCAGCAGCCCATCGACGGGGGAGACCCAGTACTTC. It yields the protein CASSPSTGETQYF.